This T cell receptor (beta chain) was recovered during a study of blood T cell repertoires in COVID-19. Participants' own reports of clinical history determined their cohort assignment. What the recovered Cohort 3 donors had was two negative PCRs, clearance, or symptom resolution. In the original workflow: Quantification of nucleated cells was approximated via reference gene primer amplification. The protocol was immunoSEQ multiplex PCR, while the TCRdb copy is restricted to in-frame clones and leaves out a portion. That table gives V, J and clone size, and the DNA gave D and trimming. Of around 280,000 clones listed, 87% are singletons. Losses at the gene ends were 2 bases for V and 1 base for J; bases not matched to a gene: 5. This CDR3 region has 15 residues. Germline assignment: CDR1 LGHNA and CDR2 YSLEER.

This clonotype was obtained from a woman aged 35 to 49 who had recovered from COVID-19. The rearrangement uses TRBV4-3 and TRBJ2-7, with 7 bases matching TRBD2. The sequencing input was PBMCs or T cells enriched from blood (not recorded which). In nucleotides, the CDR3 is TGCGCCAGCAGCCAAAGCCCAGCGGGGTCCTACGAGCAGTACTTC. It yields the protein CASSQSPAGSYEQYF.